This is a list of T cell receptor beta chains from one sample in a study of blood T cell repertoires in COVID-19. The table came from immunoSEQ multiplex PCR; TCRdb's copy has only in-frame clones and leaves some out. The repertoire holds around 150,000 clones, with around 82% as singletons. The sample consisted of peripheral blood. The receptors were gathered from a woman aged 55-69 years with acute or convalescent COVID-19. Each CDR3 is given with its conserved first and last residue. D genes are given only for firm matches. Size is omitted from some rows. Given values are once, few, many or a class for expanded clones.

>TRBD1|NA|TRBJ1-1|TRBV5-1
CASSSRGFYNTEAFF
TGCGCCAGCAGCTCCAGGGGGTTTTATAACACTGAAGCTTTCTTT
>TRBD1|NA|TRBJ1-1|TRBV6-2/TRBV6-3
CASSYDREAQAFF
TGTGCCAGCAGTTACGACAGGGAAGCACAAGCTTTCTTT
>TRBD1|few|TRBJ1-5|TRBV2
CASSGQGVTRPQHF
TGTGCCAGCTCGGGACAGGGTGTGACGAGGCCCCAGCATTTT
>NA|NA|TRBJ1-1|TRBV28
CASSFWATEAFF
TGTGCCAGCAGTTTTTGGGCTACTGAAGCTTTCTTT
>NA|NA|TRBJ2-2|TRBV24-1
CATSESPTGELFF
TGTGCCACCAGTGAGTCCCCAACCGGGGAGCTGTTTTTT
>TRBD2|NA|TRBJ2-7|TRBV9
CASSVAPSGKYEQYF
TGTGCCAGCAGCGTAGCCCCTAGCGGGAAATACGAGCAGTACTTC
>NA|few|TRBJ1-6|TRBV9
CASSVGRGGSPLHF
TGTGCCAGCAGCGTAGGGAGGGGGGGTTCACCCCTCCACTTT
>NA|NA|TRBJ2-5|TRBV6-2/TRBV6-3
CASSPPQGSRQETQYF
TGTGCCAGCAGTCCCCCTCAGGGCAGTCGCCAAGAGACCCAGTACTTC
>TRBD2|NA|TRBJ2-7|TRBV10-3
CAISERSLAGNYEQYF
TGTGCCATCAGTGAGAGATCCCTAGCGGGAAACTACGAGCAGTACTTC
>NA|NA|TRBJ2-1|TRBV27
CASSLSGRDNSYNEQFF
TGTGCCAGCAGTTTATCGGGCCGGGACAACTCCTACAATGAGCAGTTCTTC
>TRBD1|NA|TRBJ1-1|TRBV6-5
CASSPGQGTEAFF
TGTGCCAGCAGCCCGGGACAGGGCACTGAAGCTTTCTTT
>TRBD2|NA|TRBJ2-7|TRBV28
CASSLSGGSYEQYF
TGTGCCAGCAGCTTAAGCGGGGGGTCCTACGAGCAGTACTTC
>TRBD1|NA|TRBJ2-5|TRBV7-9
CASSLGDRGIRETQYF
TGTGCCAGCAGCTTGGGGGACAGGGGGATAAGGGAGACCCAGTACTTC
>NA|NA|TRBJ2-1|TRBV19
CASSIAGLNHNEQFF
TGTGCCAGTAGTATAGCGGGATTAAACCACAATGAGCAGTTCTTC
>NA|NA|TRBJ2-7|TRBV30
CAAEGDSSSYEQYF
TGTGCCGCAGAAGGGGATTCAAGCTCCTACGAGCAGTACTTC
>NA|NA|TRBJ2-3|TRBV6-5
CASSLDNRIDTQYF
TGTGCCAGCAGCCTGGACAACCGGATCGATACGCAGTATTTT
>NA|once|TRBJ1-1|TRBV7-2
CASSLYRSTEAFF
TGTGCCAGCAGCTTATATCGGAGCACTGAAGCTTTCTTT
>TRBD2|few|TRBJ2-2|TRBV6-5
CASNIAGELGGELFF
TGTGCCAGCAATATAGCGGGAGAGTTGGGCGGGGAGCTGTTTTTT
>NA|NA|TRBJ2-1|TRBV9
CASSGEPEGPNEQFF
TGTGCCAGCAGCGGCGAGCCAGAGGGCCCCAATGAGCAGTTCTTC
>NA|NA|TRBJ2-5|TRBV24-1
CATSDFPGQETQYF
TGTGCCACCAGTGATTTCCCAGGGCAAGAGACCCAGTACTTC
>NA|NA|TRBJ2-6|TRBV7-3
CASRSSGANVLTF
TGTGCCAGCCGTAGCTCTGGGGCCAACGTCCTGACTTTC